The 26 T cell receptor beta chains below come from one sample, sequenced in a study of blood T cell repertoires in COVID-19. The protocol was immunoSEQ multiplex PCR, while the TCRdb copy is restricted to in-frame clones and leaves out a portion. The sample lists some 14,000 clones, more than 65% occurring once. What was sequenced was peripheral blood. Every receptor here comes from a woman in her forties or fifties with active or convalescent COVID-19.

This sequence joins TRBV3-1 (or the pseudogene TRBV3-2) and TRBJ2-7, with unresolved D. The CDR3 totals 14 residues. The V and J ends lost 4 bases and 1 base respectively, with 11 bases between them. CDR1 and CDR2 (germline): LGHDT, YNNKEL (reference sequence). The CDR3, as DNA: TGTGCCAGCAGCCCGTTAACAGCTTCCTACGAGCAGTACTTC. This codes for CASSPLTASYEQYF.

The rearrangement joins TRBV5-1 to TRBJ1-2; a weak D match, TRBD1 (6 bases). The CDR3 is made up of 14 amino acids. Germline V gene data show CDR1 as SGHRS and CDR2 as YFSETQ. Trimming removed 1 base from V and 4 bases from J, with 11 bases in between. The CDR3 spells CASSLPGVGYGYTF. For the CDR3, the DNA is TGCGCCAGCAGCTTGCCAGGGGTTGGCTATGGCTACACCTTC.

V is TRBV6-5 and J is TRBJ1-2; 7 bases fit TRBD1. Germline V gene data show CDR1 as MNHEY and CDR2 as SVGAGI. CDR3 length: 14 amino acids. With 7 bases clipped from V and 5 bases from J, the junction kept 10 bases outside the gene matches. The DNA for the CDR3 is TGTGCCAGCAACTCCAAAGGGGGCTGGTATGGCTACACCTTC. Amino acids: CASNSKGGWYGYTF.

The V and J genes are TRBV7-2 and TRBJ2-2, with 11 bases aligning to TRBD2. In germline, CDR1 is SGHTA, CDR2 FQGNSA. This CDR3 spans 18 amino acids. J was trimmed by 3 bases and V by 6 bases; bases with no gene match: 12. This CDR3 reads CASRTQLLAGVHTGELFF. The CDR3 region has the DNA TGTGCCAGCAGAACACAATTACTAGCGGGAGTACACACCGGGGAGCTGTTTTTT.

About this clone: The junction shows a germline mismatch at one end, possibly a read error. This chain links TRBV2 with TRBJ2-7; maybe TRBD2 (5 bases). This CDR3 has 10 residues. CDR1 is SNHLY, CDR2 FYNNEI, per germline. This CDR3 reads CASSDPTGNF. CDR3 nucleotides: TGTGCCAGCAGTGATCCGACCGGGAACTTC.

The chain couples TRBV14 to TRBJ2-3; no firm D call. Between the trimmed V and J ends, which lost 0 bases and 2 bases, there was a span of 12 bases. The CDR3 runs 16 residues. Looked up from germline, CDR1 is SGHDN and CDR2 is FVKESK. The CDR3 here is CASSQETGVLTDTQYF. For the CDR3, the DNA is TGTGCCAGCAGCCAAGAGACCGGAGTACTCACAGATACGCAGTATTTT.

The gene calls are TRBV5-4 and TRBJ2-7, with 8 bases fitting TRBD1. The V segment lost 0 bases and the J segment 6 bases; nucleotides outside the gene matches: 11. Per the germline V gene, CDR1 is SGHNT and CDR2 is YYREEE (reference sequence). CDR3 length: 16 residues. CDR3 in DNA: TGTGCCAGCAGCTTGGCCGGGGGACAGGTCCCCGGCGAGCAGTACTTC. Its translation is CASSLAGGQVPGEQYF.

V is TRBV7-2 and J is TRBJ2-1; 12 bases agree with TRBD2. The V and J ends lost 3 bases and 10 bases, in that order; junction bases with no gene match: 1. Germline CDR1 SGHTA, CDR2 FQGNSA. This CDR3 contains 13 residues. The CDR3 nucleotides are TGTGCCAGCAGCTTTGGACTAGCGGGGGAGCAGTTCTTC. This sequence encodes CASSFGLAGEQFF.

This clone showed up just once. The chain recombines TRBV7-6 with TRBJ1-1; D is unclear. Deletions cut 5 bases from V and 1 base from J, with 11 bases between. Looked up from germline, CDR1 is SGHVS and CDR2 is FNYEAQ. The CDR3 runs 14 residues. CDR3: CASSPEISNTEAFF. CDR3 DNA sequence: TGTGCCAGCAGCCCCGAGATTTCGAACACTGAAGCTTTCTTT.

The chain employs TRBV10-3 and TRBJ1-6, with a possible D match to TRBD1 (6 bases). The V gene lost 9 bases and the J gene lost 9 bases, with 15 bases spanning the gap. CDR1 is ENHRY and CDR2 is SYGVKD in the germline V gene. The CDR3 consists of 13 residues. The CDR3 nucleotides are TGTGCCATTACCGGACAGTATCTTTCACCCCTCCACTTT. Residues: CAITGQYLSPLHF.

The V gene is TRBV4-1, the J gene TRBJ2-2, with D perhaps matching TRBD1 (5 bases). The CDR3 totals 15 residues. Trimming pared 3 bases from V and 0 bases from J, leaving 8 bases between. CDR1 and CDR2 (germline): MGHRA, YSYEKL. CDR3 DNA: TGCGCCAGCAGCCATGGACAAACGAACACCGGGGAGCTGTTTTTT. It encodes CASSHGQTNTGELFF.

This chain links TRBV28 with TRBJ1-2, with 8 bases aligning to TRBD1. After removal of 2 bases from V and 12 bases from J, the junction contained 11 bases not matched to a gene. The CDR3 has 14 amino acids. Germline V gene lookup returns CDR1 MDHEN and CDR2 SYDVKM. DNA of the CDR3: TGTGCCAGCAGTTTAAAGGACAGGGCTGGGCTCCACACCTTC. It translates to CASSLKDRAGLHTF.

CDR3 nucleotides: TGTGCCAGCAGTCGAGGGAGGGGTCTGAACACTGAAGCTTTCTTT. It translates to CASSRGRGLNTEAFF. J is TRBJ1-1 and V is TRBV7-3, with TRBD1 as a possible D gene (5 bases). The CDR3 sequence is 15 residues long. The V and J ends lost 6 bases and 0 bases respectively, with 14 bases between them. The germline V gene has CDR1 SGHTA and CDR2 FQGTGA.

This clone was counted a single time. V usage is TRBV5-1 and J usage is TRBJ1-6, with TRBD1 matching 7 bases. Germline V gene data show CDR1 as SGHRS and CDR2 as YFSETQ. The CDR3 runs to 15 residues. Trimming at V came to 4 bases and at J to 5 bases, leaving 6 bases not matched to a gene. CDR3 loop: CASSLGTANNSPLHF. CDR3 in DNA: TGCGCCAGCAGCCTGGGGACAGCGAATAATTCACCCCTCCACTTT.

This clone occurred once. V and J are TRBV7-6 and TRBJ2-2; 7 bases line up with TRBD1. Germline assignment: CDR1 SGHVS and CDR2 FNYEAQ. J lost 7 bases, V lost 5 bases, and 13 bases had no gene match. The CDR3 contains 16 residues. CDR3 bases: TGTGCCAGCAGCCCCCGGGGCAGGGGGAGTGTCGGGGAGCTGTTTTTT. Encoded protein: CASSPRGRGSVGELFF.

J is TRBJ1-1 and V is TRBV19, with D possibly TRBD1 on 6 matching bases. Trimming shortened V by 1 base and J by 6 bases, and 15 bases separated the two germline ends. This CDR3 region has 15 residues. Germline V gives CDR1 LNHDA, CDR2 SQIVND (reference sequence). CDR3 nucleotide sequence: TGTGCCAGTAGTATAGTTGGGGGCCTAGGCGCTGAAGCTTTCTTT. It is translated as CASSIVGGLGAEAFF.

This rearrangement joins TRBV15 to TRBJ2-1; a weak D match, TRBD2 (6 bases). V lost 0 bases, J lost 4 bases, and 13 bases lay in between. Germline CDR1 and CDR2: LNHNV and YYDKDF (reference sequence). The CDR3 is made up of 16 amino acids. The CDR3: CATSRDEAGWYNEQFF. The CDR3 DNA sequence: TGTGCCACCAGCAGAGATGAGGCGGGATGGTACAATGAGCAGTTCTTC.

The V gene is TRBV27, the J gene TRBJ1-3; tentatively, D is TRBD1 (5 bases). CDR3 length: 14 residues. Deletions cut 2 bases from V and 4 bases from J, with 9 bases between. CDR1 is MNHEY, CDR2 SMNVEV, per germline (reference sequence). CDR3 sequence: CASSLQGRGNTIYF. The CDR3 DNA reads as TGTGCCAGCAGTTTACAGGGTAGAGGAAACACCATATATTTT.

This clone was counted a single time. This chain links TRBV7-2 with TRBJ2-5; TRBD2 matches at 9 bases. This CDR3 is built from 16 residues. Trimming removed 1 base from V and 5 bases from J; junction bases left unmatched: 8. Germline CDR1 is SGHTA and CDR2 is FQGNSA. The CDR3 reads CASSLVPLAGRETQYF. The CDR3 region has the DNA TGTGCCAGCAGCTTAGTCCCACTAGCGGGCCGGGAGACCCAGTACTTC.

The rearrangement uses TRBV28 and TRBJ2-6; a weak D match, TRBD1 (6 bases). The CDR3 sequence is 14 residues long. Germline V gene data show CDR1 as MDHEN and CDR2 as SYDVKM. V dropped 8 bases and J dropped 4 bases, with 12 bases sitting between them. CDR3 DNA sequence: TGTGCCAGCCGAACAGGGAGCGGGGCCAACGTCCTGACTTTC. This sequence encodes CASRTGSGANVLTF.

This rearrangement joins TRBV11-2 to TRBJ2-4; TRBD2 matches 9 bases. The V gene's germline CDR1 is SGHAT and CDR2 FQNNGV. The junction had 4 bases not matched to a gene; V was cut back by 2 bases and J by 5 bases. CDR3 length: 15 amino acids. CDR3 region: CASSLTIAGENIQYF. CDR3 in DNA: TGTGCCAGCAGCTTAACCATAGCGGGAGAAAACATTCAGTACTTC.

This clone was counted between two and nine times. The chain has TRBV9 and TRBJ2-2; unclear D gene. Germline loops: CDR1 SGDLS, CDR2 YYNGEE. V shed 0 bases and J shed 0 bases, with 6 bases lying between them. This CDR3 region has 15 residues. The chain's CDR3 is CASSVGLSNTGELFF. CDR3 DNA sequence: TGTGCCAGCAGCGTAGGACTCTCGAACACCGGGGAGCTGTTTTTT.

This chain joins TRBV19 and TRBJ1-5, with D perhaps TRBD1 (5 bases). Germline V CDR1 and CDR2: LNHDA, SQIVND (reference sequence). The CDR3 consists of 14 residues. Trimming cost V 4 bases and J 2 bases, with 9 bases left between them. The CDR3 loop is CASSTRQRNQPQHF. The CDR3 nucleotides are TGTGCCAGTAGTACCCGACAGCGCAATCAGCCCCAGCATTTT.

The J gene is TRBJ1-1, the V gene TRBV28, with 9 bases fitting TRBD1. After removal of 5 bases from V and 7 bases from J, the junction contained 8 bases not matched to a gene. Germline lookup yields CDR1 MDHEN and CDR2 SYDVKM. This CDR3 has 14 amino acids. The CDR3 reads CASSRTGDGFEAFF. The CDR3, as DNA: TGTGCCAGCAGTCGGACAGGGGATGGTTTTGAAGCTTTCTTT.

This chain joins TRBV15 and TRBJ2-5, with TRBD1 as a possible D gene (6 bases). Germline loops: CDR1 LNHNV, CDR2 YYDKDF (reference sequence). Trimming stripped 4 bases from V and 1 base from J, with 10 bases between. The CDR3 extends over 14 amino acids. The CDR3 is CATSNRDGQETQYF. CDR3 sequence (DNA): TGTGCCACCAGCAACAGGGACGGCCAAGAGACCCAGTACTTC.

V gene TRBV11-2 combines with J gene TRBJ2-3; 9 nucleotides align to TRBD1. J lost 3 bases, V lost 5 bases, and 6 bases had no gene match. CDR1 and CDR2 (germline): SGHAT, FQNNGV. This CDR3 has 15 residues. The CDR3 sequence: CASSHGTGFTDTQYF. The CDR3 DNA follows: TGTGCCAGCAGCCACGGGACAGGGTTTACAGATACGCAGTATTTT.